These 14 T cell receptor beta chains share one sample of origin, sequenced in a study of T-cell memory formation after mild COVID-19. MiXCR was run by TCRdb on the 5' RACE reads, yielding one entry per CDR3 protein. The table lists 400,000 to 500,000 distinct CDR3 sequences, over 15% of them singletons. The specimen was PBMCs or a T cell subset sorted from them (not recorded which). The origin of the receptors is a young man who had mild COVID-19 (a few samples of this study predate the infection). Cell type and time point are not known.

The chain couples TRBV29-1 to TRBJ2-4; D call uncertain. Germline CDR1 is SQVTM and CDR2 is ANQGSEA. V was clipped by 0 bases and J by 7 bases, with 7 bases between them. The CDR3 has 12 residues. CDR3 DNA sequence: TGCAGCGTTGAAGATCAGAGTAACATTCAGTACTTC. It yields the protein CSVEDQSNIQYF.

This clonotype was counted only a few times. V and J are TRBV4-1 and TRBJ2-7; D is perhaps TRBD2 (6 bases). The CDR3 length is 15 residues. Trimming took off 1 base at V and 3 bases at J, with 13 bases between the two ends. Germline-derived CDR1 and CDR2 are MGHRA and YSYEKL. CDR3 DNA: TGCGCCAGCAGCCAAGGTCCCGGCGGGGACTACGAGCAGTACTTC. Amino acids: CASSQGPGGDYEQYF.

The CDR3 reads CASRPDRESEAFF. The CDR3 nucleotides are TGTGCCAGCAGACCCGACAGGGAATCTGAAGCTTTCTTT. This chain uses TRBV12-3 or TRBV12-4 with TRBJ1-1; 7 nucleotides align to TRBD1. The CDR3 length is 13 residues. Trimming at V came to 6 bases and at J to 6 bases, leaving 7 bases not matched to a gene.

This clonotype was observed a few times. V and J are TRBV4-2 and TRBJ2-1, with 7 bases lining up with TRBD2. This CDR3 is built from 16 residues. V lost 4 bases to trimming and J lost 4 bases; unmatched junction nucleotides: 10. Per the germline V gene, CDR1 is LGHNA and CDR2 is YNFKEQ. The CDR3 loop reads CASSPRGAGPYNEQFF. The DNA of the CDR3 is TGTGCCAGCAGCCCCCGGGGAGCGGGGCCGTACAATGAGCAGTTCTTC.

This chain links TRBV21-1 with TRBJ2-5; TRBD1 was called by the table and not checked on the DNA. TRBV21-1 is a pseudogene locus. The CDR3 is 15 residues long. CDR3 nucleotides: TGTGCCAGCAGCAGAAAACAGGGGGCTGTGGAGACCCAGTACTTC. Its translation: CASSRKQGAVETQYF.

The rearrangement links TRBV10-3 to TRBJ2-5; TRBD1 agrees at 9 bases. The germline V gene encodes CDR1 ENHRY and CDR2 SYGVKD. The CDR3 runs to 15 residues. Trimming removed 7 bases from V and 2 bases from J; junction bases left unmatched: 8. As DNA, the CDR3 is TGTGCCATCAATCCCCGGGACAGGGATCAAGAGACCCAGTACTTC. This sequence encodes CAINPRDRDQETQYF.

The CDR3 region has the DNA TGTGCCAGCAGATTAACGTTCACAGATACGCAGTATTTT. It specifies CASRLTFTDTQYF. V gene TRBV2 combines with J gene TRBJ2-3; no clear D gene. The CDR3 has 13 residues. The ends were cut back, 6 bases at V and 2 bases at J, with 9 bases in the middle. CDR1 and CDR2 (germline): SNHLY, FYNNEI.

This clonotype turned up a few times. The chain employs TRBV7-3 and TRBJ2-5; 10 bases map to TRBD1. The CDR3 is made up of 15 amino acids. The junction had 5 bases not matched to a gene; V was cut back by 3 bases and J by 4 bases. CDR1 and CDR2 from the germline V gene are SGHTA and FQGTGA. The CDR3 DNA follows: TGTGCCAGCAGCTTCGGCCGGGACAGGGGAGAGACCCAGTACTTC. Encoded protein: CASSFGRDRGETQYF.

This chain joins TRBV5-1 and TRBJ2-5; perhaps D is TRBD1 or TRBD2 (5 bases each). CDR3 length equals 16 residues. Trimming cost V 2 bases and J 0 bases, with 14 bases left between them. The germline V gene encodes CDR1 SGHRS and CDR2 YFSETQ. CDR3 coding DNA: TGCGCCAGCAGCTTAACACCGGGACCGTACCAAGAGACCCAGTACTTC. Translation: CASSLTPGPYQETQYF.

The J gene is TRBJ1-2, the V gene TRBV15, with TRBD1 as a possible D gene (6 bases). The V end lost 3 bases, the J end lost 7 bases, and 9 bases lay between the germline ends. The CDR3 extends over 12 amino acids. CDR1 and CDR2 (germline): LNHNV, YYDKDF (reference sequence). CDR3 coding DNA: TGTGCCACCAGCAGGGACAGTGCTGGCTACACCTTC. Its protein is CATSRDSAGYTF. Using reference TRBV15 and TRBJ1-2 for the parts outside the CDR3, the full variable domain is DAMVIQNPRYQVTQFGKPVTLSCSQTLNHNVMYWYQQKSSQAPKLLFHYYDKDFNNEADTPDNFQSRRPNTSFCFLDIRSPGLGDTAMYLCATSRDSAGYTFGSGTRLTVV.

This clonotype came up a few times. The V gene is TRBV4-1, the J gene TRBJ2-3, with D uncertain. Trimming cost V 0 bases and J 1 base, with 14 bases left between them. This CDR3 has 17 amino acids. CDR1 is MGHRA, CDR2 YSYEKL, per germline. For the CDR3, the DNA is TGCGCCAGCAGCCAAGATCGGCAGTCCGGAGGCACAGATACGCAGTATTTT. It translates to CASSQDRQSGGTDTQYF.

This clonotype turned up a few times. This sequence joins TRBV5-1 and TRBJ1-6; no reliable D call. Germline values: CDR1 SGHRS, CDR2 YFSETQ. Trimming pared 4 bases from V and 11 bases from J, leaving 16 bases between. The CDR3 is 14 amino acids. CDR3 amino acids: CASSPTASEAPLHF. Written as DNA, the CDR3 is TGCGCCAGCAGCCCGACGGCCTCCGAGGCACCCCTCCACTTT.

The sample holds a few counts of this clonotype. The chain uses TRBV7-9 and TRBJ1-1; 7 positions agree with TRBD1. CDR1 is SEHNR, CDR2 FQNEAQ, per germline (reference sequence). Unmatched junction bases numbered 10, after V lost 5 bases and J lost 1 base. This CDR3 region has 16 residues. The CDR3 coding sequence is TGTGCCAGCAGCCGACCTACAGGGGTCGAGAACACTGAAGCTTTCTTT. Protein: CASSRPTGVENTEAFF.

The sample holds a few counts of this clonotype. V usage is TRBV18 and J usage is TRBJ2-2; D is unclear. Between the trimmed V and J ends, which lost 3 bases and 0 bases, there was a span of 5 bases. The germline CDR1 and CDR2 sequences are KGHSH and LQKENI. This CDR3 has 14 residues. The DNA of the CDR3 is TGTGCCAGCTCACCCGACGCGAACACCGGGGAGCTGTTTTTT. Amino acid sequence: CASSPDANTGELFF.